The 2 T cell receptor beta chains in this list originate from one sample, sequenced in a study of identical twins. TCRdb independently ran MiXCR on the 5' RACE reads; one entry per CDR3 protein. In the table there are around 680,000 distinct CDR3 sequences, 8.5% to 9% of which are singletons. The sample also formed part of further work on yellow fever vaccine responses in identical twins.

Sequencing was done on a sample of PBMCs. The receptors here all came from a woman between 18 and 29 years old in good health.

The genes are TRBV29-1 and TRBJ2-1; a weak D match, TRBD1 (6 bases). Trimming removed 4 bases from V and 3 bases from J, with 13 bases in between. Germline CDR1 SQVTM, CDR2 ANQGSEA. This CDR3 is built from 14 residues. CDR3 residues: CSVVRDTNYNEQFF. The CDR3 nucleotides are TGCAGCGTTGTTAGGGACACCAACTACAATGAGCAGTTCTTC.

The rearrangement links TRBV15 to TRBJ1-6, with D unresolved. Germline-derived CDR1 and CDR2 are LNHNV and YYDKDF (reference sequence). V lost 3 bases and J 6 bases, leaving 3 bases between the germline ends. The CDR3 has 12 amino acids. CDR3 bases: TGTGCCACCAGCAGGGGTAATTCACCCCTCCACTTT. Amino acid sequence: CATSRGNSPLHF.